The 24 T cell receptor beta chains below were found in one sample sequenced in a study of shared clonotypes between healthy human individuals. Data came from immunoSEQ multiplex PCR; TCRdb stores just in-frame clones and leaves some out. The sample carries approximately 980,000 clones, around three quarters recorded once. The specimen was memory CD4+ T cells sorted from blood. Subset reported: CD45RA-negative fraction. The receptors shown here come from a man in his late teens or twenties in good health.

This chain joins TRBV6-1 and TRBJ1-1; D remains ambiguous. There are 14 residues in the CDR3. The V end was cut by 4 bases, the J end by 4 bases, with 13 bases between. Germline V gene lookup returns CDR1 MNHNS and CDR2 SASEGT. The CDR3 is CASSGGRGVTEAFF. CDR3 DNA: TGTGCCAGCAGTGGAGGTCGCGGGGTCACTGAAGCTTTCTTT.

The CDR3 loop reads CASSPGVYPYEQYF. In nucleotides, the CDR3 is TGTGCCAGCAGTCCAGGGGTATACCCCTACGAGCAGTACTTC. The chain combines TRBV2 with TRBJ2-7; possible D gene TRBD1, 6 bases. Germline assignment: CDR1 SNHLY and CDR2 FYNNEI. The CDR3 sequence is 14 residues long. Trimming pared 5 bases from V and 2 bases from J, leaving 13 bases between.

The J gene is TRBJ2-2, the V gene TRBV19; D unclear. The CDR3 extends over 16 amino acids. The ends were cut back, 11 bases at V and 4 bases at J, with 23 bases in the middle. Germline V gives CDR1 LNHDA, CDR2 SQIVND (reference sequence). CDR3 residues: CAATKTFTPPTGELFF. CDR3 sequence (DNA): TGTGCCGCAACCAAGACCTTTACCCCGCCCACCGGGGAGCTGTTTTTT.

The V call is TRBV18, the J call TRBJ2-1, with TRBD2 as a possible D gene (6 bases). CDR3 length: 16 amino acids. Germline loops: CDR1 KGHSH, CDR2 LQKENI. The V end lost 4 bases, the J end lost 7 bases, and 20 bases lay between the germline ends. The CDR3 DNA is TGTGCCAGCTCACAAAATAGCGGAAATAACGTTAATGAGCAGTTCTTC. Residues: CASSQNSGNNVNEQFF.

This clone was observed a handful of times. The rearrangement links TRBV5-1 to TRBJ2-1; 7 bases align to TRBD2. The trim removed 6 bases at V and 3 bases at J, leaving 9 bases unmatched. Germline CDR1 is SGHRS and CDR2 is YFSETQ. The CDR3 runs to 15 residues. This chain's CDR3 is CASTQEAGLYNEQFF. For the CDR3, the DNA is TGCGCCAGCACACAGGAAGCGGGACTCTACAATGAGCAGTTCTTC.

V is TRBV7-2 and J is TRBJ2-1, with 10 bases matching TRBD1. The CDR3 sequence is 17 residues long. With 5 bases clipped from V and 5 bases from J, the junction kept 12 bases outside the gene matches. Germline V lookup: CDR1 SGHTA, CDR2 FQGNSA. In DNA form, the CDR3 reads TGTGCCAGCAGCCCTAAATATCCGGGACAGGGGAACAATGAGCAGTTCTTC. Residues: CASSPKYPGQGNNEQFF.

The chain employs TRBV5-4 and TRBJ2-5; D is perhaps TRBD1 or TRBD2 (5 bases each). The germline gives CDR1 SGHNT, CDR2 YYREEE (reference sequence). Between the trimmed V and J ends, which lost 2 bases and 1 base, there was a span of 12 bases. The CDR3 is 15 amino acids. The CDR3 loop is CASSFKEGIQETQYF. The CDR3 DNA is TGTGCCAGCAGCTTTAAAGAGGGGATCCAAGAGACCCAGTACTTC.

V is TRBV6-1 and J is TRBJ1-2; 7 bases line up with TRBD1. Germline V gene lookup returns CDR1 MNHNS and CDR2 SASEGT. CDR3 length: 13 residues. V shed 10 bases and J 6 bases; nucleotides not matched to a gene: 11. CDR3: CATKERGQNGYTF. The CDR3 DNA reads TGTGCCACCAAAGAGAGGGGGCAGAATGGCTACACCTTC.

The chain employs TRBV14 and TRBJ1-1; the D gene is possibly TRBD1 (6 bases). The CDR3 is made up of 16 amino acids. V was trimmed by 2 bases and J by 8 bases, leaving 21 bases between them. CDR1 is SGHDN and CDR2 is FVKESK in the germline V gene. The CDR3 nucleotides are TGTGCCAGCAGCCAACACCGGAAACAGGGTAGAGGAGAAGCTTTCTTT. This translates into CASSQHRKQGRGEAFF.

V gene TRBV30 combines with J gene TRBJ2-7, with TRBD1 identical over 7 bases. The CDR3 has 14 amino acids. V was clipped by 8 bases and J by 0 bases; unmatched bases: 10. The germline V gene has CDR1 GTSNPN and CDR2 SVGIG (reference sequence). The CDR3 spells CAGLLQGSSYEQYF. CDR3 sequence (DNA): TGTGCCGGCCTCCTACAGGGGAGCTCCTACGAGCAGTACTTC. Full variable domain (outside the CDR3, taken from reference TRBV30 and TRBJ2-7): SQTIHQWPATLVQPVGSPLSLECTVEGTSNPNLYWYRQAAGRGLQLLFYSVGIGQISSEVPQNLSASRPQDRQFILSSKKLLLSDSGFYLCAGLLQGSSYEQYFGPGTRLTVT.

This sequence joins TRBV10-3 and TRBJ1-2; 8 nucleotides agree with TRBD1. V shed 11 bases, J shed 6 bases, and the junction held 11 bases outside the gene matches. This CDR3 region has 13 residues. Germline values: CDR1 ENHRY, CDR2 SYGVKD. CDR3 sequence (DNA): TGTGCCGTAACGTCGACAGGGGTTAATGGCTACACCTTC. This encodes CAVTSTGVNGYTF.

The V gene is TRBV7-9, the J gene TRBJ2-3; D is possibly TRBD1 (6 bases). This CDR3 is built from 12 residues. Trimming stripped 1 base from V and 8 bases from J, with 7 bases between. The germline gives CDR1 SEHNR, CDR2 FQNEAQ (reference sequence). For the CDR3, the DNA is TGTGCCAGCAGCTTAGGGGGGCCTACGCAGTATTTT. Protein product: CASSLGGPTQYF.

The chain recombines TRBV11-2 with TRBJ2-5; D is undetermined. This CDR3 has 13 amino acids. Germline assignment: CDR1 SGHAT and CDR2 FQNNGV. Trimming removed 1 base at V and 6 bases at J, with 9 bases between. The DNA for the CDR3 is TGTGCCAGCAGCTTAGGTCACGGGCAGACCCAGTACTTC. Translation gives CASSLGHGQTQYF.

V is TRBV7-2 and J is TRBJ2-3; TRBD2 matches at 12 bases. This CDR3 spans 18 amino acids. Germline CDR1 is SGHTA and CDR2 is FQGNSA. The J segment lost 1 base and the V segment lost 1 base, leaving 6 bases of the junction unmatched. CDR3 coding DNA: TGTGCCAGCAGCTTAGGGCTAGCGGGAGGGCCGGGCACAGATACGCAGTATTTT. Protein product: CASSLGLAGGPGTDTQYF.

This clone has more than one count but fewer than ten. This chain joins TRBV2 and TRBJ1-6; perhaps TRBD1 as D (5 bases). V gave up 4 bases and J gave up 0 bases, with 10 bases separating them. The CDR3 runs 16 residues. Germline CDR1 SNHLY, CDR2 FYNNEI. CDR3 bases: TGTGCCAGCAGTGGGGGCGGGAGCTCCTATAATTCACCCCTCCACTTT. Protein sequence: CASSGGGSSYNSPLHF.

The chain joins TRBV7-9 to TRBJ2-2, with D possibly called TRBD1 or TRBD2 (6 bases each). The CDR3 is 15 amino acids. CDR1 is SEHNR and CDR2 is FQNEAQ in the germline V gene (reference sequence). V was cut by 5 bases and J by 10 bases, with 20 bases left in between. The CDR3 protein is CASSPGATRSSELFF. Written as DNA, the CDR3 is TGTGCCAGCAGCCCGGGGGCGACACGTAGTTCGGAGCTGTTTTTT.

The chain joins TRBV19 to TRBJ1-5; D remains unclear. Germline CDR1 LNHDA, CDR2 SQIVND (reference sequence). This CDR3 has 18 amino acids. The V end lost 7 bases, the J end lost 0 bases, and 22 bases lay between the germline ends. The CDR3 DNA is TGTGCCAGTACCTCTCACCCGGGGTCGGAATATAGCAATCAGCCCCAGCATTTT. This encodes CASTSHPGSEYSNQPQHF.

The V gene is TRBV4-1, the J gene TRBJ2-2, with 7 bases lining up with TRBD1. Germline V lookup: CDR1 MGHRA, CDR2 YSYEKL. CDR3 size: 16 residues. J was trimmed by 1 base and V by 4 bases; bases with no gene match: 6. The CDR3 DNA reads TGCGCCAGCAGCCCCCGACAGGGTTGGAACACCGGGGAGCTGTTTTTT. Protein product: CASSPRQGWNTGELFF.

V gene TRBV28 combines with J gene TRBJ1-6; 9 positions agree with TRBD1. The CDR3 totals 15 residues. V lost 5 bases, J lost 7 bases, and 6 bases stayed unmatched. CDR1 is MDHEN, CDR2 SYDVKM, per germline. CDR3: CASSIKQGANSPLHF. As DNA, the CDR3 is TGTGCCAGCAGTATCAAACAGGGGGCGAATTCACCCCTCCACTTT.

There are a few counts of this clone. This chain uses TRBV28 with TRBJ1-1, with 9 bases matching TRBD1. The trim removed 0 bases at V and 7 bases at J, leaving 6 bases unmatched. This CDR3 contains 15 residues. Germline values: CDR1 MDHEN, CDR2 SYDVKM. The CDR3 DNA reads as TGTGCCAGCAGTTTATGGGGACAGGGTTGGGGTGAAGCTTTCTTT. Protein product: CASSLWGQGWGEAFF.

Note on this clone: This specimen includes other DNA sequences encoding the same CDR3. The V and J genes are TRBV30 and TRBJ1-2; the match to TRBD1 covers 8 bases. Unmatched junction bases numbered 5, after V lost 0 bases and J lost 5 bases. The CDR3 runs to 14 residues. CDR1 is GTSNPN and CDR2 is SVGIG in the germline V gene (reference sequence). The CDR3 sequence: CAWSVQGAGYGYTF. CDR3 nucleotide sequence: TGTGCCTGGAGTGTTCAGGGGGCGGGTTATGGCTACACCTTC.

The chain combines TRBV30 with TRBJ1-6, with a possible D match to TRBD1 (5 bases). The CDR3 is 14 amino acids. The V gene's germline CDR1 is GTSNPN and CDR2 SVGIG (reference sequence). Trimming removed 3 bases at V and 9 bases at J, with 15 bases between. The chain's CDR3 is CAWRGAGGSSPLHF. In nucleotides, the CDR3 is TGTGCCTGGAGGGGAGCGGGGGGTAGTTCACCCCTCCACTTT.

As concerns this clone: This sample also contains other DNA sequences that code for the same CDR3. CDR3 loop: CASSYSAGGRETQYF. The CDR3, as DNA: TGTGCCAGCAGTTACTCCGCCGGGGGCCGGGAGACCCAGTACTTC. The chain links TRBV6-5 to TRBJ2-5; either TRBD1 or TRBD2 may supply D (6 bases each). Trimming cost V 0 bases and J 5 bases, with 13 bases left between them. The CDR3 is 15 residues long. CDR1 MNHEY and CDR2 SVGAGI come from the germline V gene.

Details on this clone: Other DNA sequences from this sample encode an identical CDR3 as well. The chain couples TRBV10-3 to TRBJ2-6; D might be TRBD1 (5 bases). CDR3 length equals 16 residues. CDR1 and CDR2 from the germline V gene are ENHRY and SYGVKD. Trimming removed 3 bases at V and 2 bases at J, with 11 bases between. The CDR3 DNA reads TGTGCCATCAGTGAATCAGGGAAACCTGGGGCCAACGTCCTGACTTTC. This codes for CAISESGKPGANVLTF.